Listed below are T cell receptor beta chains from one sample, sequenced in a study of blood T cell repertoires in COVID-19. Repertoires were generated with immunoSEQ multiplex PCR, while TCRdb's copy carries only in-frame clones and drops some. Of about 180,000 clones listed, about 80% are singletons. Sequencing was carried out using peripheral blood. These receptor sequences come from a man aged 65 to 79 with active or convalescent COVID-19. Each CDR3 is given with its conserved first and last residue. D genes are given only for firm matches. A row's size may be missing; if present it is once, few, many or a size class.

V gene: TRBV28
D gene: -
clone size: once
J gene: TRBJ2-2
CDR3 DNA: TGTGCCAGCAGTACGACCGGAACCAGTCTAGGGCTGTTTTTT
CDR3 protein: CASSTTGTSLGLFF

V gene: TRBV29-1
D gene: TRBD1
clone size: -
J gene: TRBJ1-5
CDR3 DNA: TGCAGCGCCGGACAGGGCAATCAGCCCCAGCATTTT
CDR3 protein: CSAGQGNQPQHF

V gene: TRBV5-8
D gene: TRBD2
clone size: -
J gene: TRBJ2-3
CDR3 DNA: TGTGCCAGCAGCACGGGACTAGCGGATCGCACAGATACGCAGTATTTT
CDR3 protein: CASSTGLADRTDTQYF

V gene: TRBV7-2
D gene: TRBD2
clone size: -
J gene: TRBJ2-5
CDR3 DNA: TGTGCCAGCAGCTTACAACTAGCGGGAGAGACCCAGTACTTC
CDR3 protein: CASSLQLAGETQYF

V gene: TRBV5-8
D gene: -
clone size: -
J gene: TRBJ1-2
CDR3 DNA: TGTGCCAGCAACCCCGGACAGATCTATGGCTACACCTTC
CDR3 protein: CASNPGQIYGYTF

V gene: TRBV5-1
D gene: -
clone size: once
J gene: TRBJ2-5
CDR3 DNA: TGCGCCAGCAGCTTGGGCAGGCAAGAGACCCAGTACTTC
CDR3 protein: CASSLGRQETQYF

V gene: TRBV5-1
D gene: -
clone size: -
J gene: TRBJ1-1
CDR3 DNA: TGCGCCAGCAGCTTGGCCCTACGGGGGGGAACTGAAGCTTTCTTT
CDR3 protein: CASSLALRGGTEAFF

V gene: TRBV6-1
D gene: TRBD1
clone size: -
J gene: TRBJ1-5
CDR3 DNA: TGTGCCAGCAGTGATTGGGTAAACAGGGGGAGGGTGTGGCAGCATTTT
CDR3 protein: CASSDWVNRGRVWQHF

V gene: TRBV4-1
D gene: -
clone size: -
J gene: TRBJ1-3
CDR3 DNA: TGCGCCAGCAGCCAAGTCTGGGGGCCCGAAGGGAGCACCATATATTTT
CDR3 protein: CASSQVWGPEGSTIYF

V gene: TRBV3-1/TRBV3-2
D gene: -
clone size: -
J gene: TRBJ2-7
CDR3 DNA: TGTGCCAGCAGCCAAGAACCAGCGGGTTACGAGCAGTACTTC
CDR3 protein: CASSQEPAGYEQYF

V gene: TRBV30
D gene: TRBD1
clone size: -
J gene: TRBJ2-2
CDR3 DNA: TGTGCCTGGAACAGGGGATCGAGCACCGGGGAGCTGTTTTTT
CDR3 protein: CAWNRGSSTGELFF

V gene: TRBV9
D gene: TRBD1
clone size: few
J gene: TRBJ1-1
CDR3 DNA: TGTGCCAGCAGCGTGGGGACAGGATGGAACACTGAAGCTTTCTTT
CDR3 protein: CASSVGTGWNTEAFF

V gene: TRBV11-2
D gene: -
clone size: -
J gene: TRBJ1-3
CDR3 DNA: TGTGCCAGCAGCTTAGTGGGCGCTGGCTCTGGAAACACCATATATTTT
CDR3 protein: CASSLVGAGSGNTIYF

V gene: TRBV3-1/TRBV3-2
D gene: -
clone size: once
J gene: TRBJ1-1
CDR3 DNA: TGTGCCAGCAGCCCCCGGACAGAAGTCAAGCTAGCTTTCTTT
CDR3 protein: CASSPRTEVKLAFF

V gene: TRBV3-1/TRBV3-2
D gene: TRBD2
clone size: -
J gene: TRBJ2-1
CDR3 DNA: TGTGCCAGCAGCTGGGGACTAGCGGGAGTTGGCAATGAGCAGTTCTTC
CDR3 protein: CASSWGLAGVGNEQFF

V gene: TRBV24-1
D gene: TRBD1
clone size: once
J gene: TRBJ2-2
CDR3 DNA: TGTGCCACCAGTGACCCGACAGGGGGTGACACCGGGGAGCTGTTTTTT
CDR3 protein: CATSDPTGGDTGELFF

V gene: TRBV2
D gene: TRBD1
clone size: -
J gene: TRBJ1-1
CDR3 DNA: TGTGCCAGCAGTGAACAGGGGGCGTACACTGAAGCTTTCTTT
CDR3 protein: CASSEQGAYTEAFF

V gene: TRBV7-6
D gene: -
clone size: -
J gene: TRBJ2-1
CDR3 DNA: TGTGCCAGCAGCTTAGGGCAGAAGCAGTTCTTC
CDR3 protein: CASSLGQKQFF

V gene: TRBV2
D gene: TRBD1
clone size: -
J gene: TRBJ1-2
CDR3 DNA: TGTGCCAGCAGAAGAGAACAGGGGGCGTATGGCTACACCTTC
CDR3 protein: CASRREQGAYGYTF

V gene: TRBV5-5
D gene: TRBD1
clone size: -
J gene: TRBJ1-5
CDR3 DNA: TGTGCCAGCAGCTTGGAAACAGGGGTTCAGCCCCAGCATTTT
CDR3 protein: CASSLETGVQPQHF

V gene: TRBV12-5
D gene: -
clone size: -
J gene: TRBJ2-7
CDR3 DNA: TGTGCTAGTGGTCGACAGGAGATCTTCGAGCAGTACTTC
CDR3 protein: CASGRQEIFEQYF

V gene: TRBV5-1
D gene: -
clone size: few
J gene: TRBJ1-3
CDR3 DNA: TGCGCCAGCAGCTACCCACGGGAAGGTGGAAACACCATATATTTT
CDR3 protein: CASSYPREGGNTIYF

V gene: TRBV5-8
D gene: -
clone size: -
J gene: TRBJ1-1
CDR3 DNA: TGTGCCAGCAGCGGCATGGACAGATTTCAAGCTTTCTTT
CDR3 protein: CASSGMDRFQAFF

V gene: TRBV6-2/TRBV6-3
D gene: -
clone size: once
J gene: TRBJ1-2
CDR3 DNA: TGTGCCAGCAGCCCCGCCGGCGGGGGCTATGGCTACACCTTC
CDR3 protein: CASSPAGGGYGYTF

V gene: TRBV23-1
D gene: TRBD2
clone size: -
J gene: TRBJ2-5
CDR3 DNA: TGCGCCAGCAGTCAAAGGTTCAGCGGGAGGGCCGTCTCTAAGACCCAGTACTTC
CDR3 protein: CASSQRFSGRAVSKTQYF

V gene: TRBV30
D gene: TRBD1
clone size: -
J gene: TRBJ2-7
CDR3 DNA: TGTGCCTGGAAAGGGACAGGGGGGTACGAGCAGTACTTC
CDR3 protein: CAWKGTGGYEQYF

V gene: TRBV30
D gene: -
clone size: once
J gene: TRBJ1-1
CDR3 DNA: TGTGCCTGGAGACTCGGGTCTACTGAAGCTTTCTTT
CDR3 protein: CAWRLGSTEAFF

V gene: TRBV19
D gene: -
clone size: -
J gene: TRBJ1-1
CDR3 DNA: TGTGCCAGTAGTCGATTCGGGGCGGGGGGCACTGAAGCTTTCTTT
CDR3 protein: CASSRFGAGGTEAFF

V gene: TRBV11-2
D gene: TRBD1
clone size: -
J gene: TRBJ2-7
CDR3 DNA: TGTGCCAGCAGCTATACAGGGGGTACCACCTACGAGCAGTACTTC
CDR3 protein: CASSYTGGTTYEQYF

V gene: TRBV18
D gene: TRBD2
clone size: -
J gene: TRBJ2-1
CDR3 DNA: TGTGCCAGCTCCCTAAGCGGGGGGGTTTACAATGAGCAGTTCTTC
CDR3 protein: CASSLSGGVYNEQFF

V gene: TRBV7-8
D gene: -
clone size: -
J gene: TRBJ2-7
CDR3 DNA: TGTGCCAGCAGCCCGGATGAACAGGGGGGGCTTATTTCCTACGAGCAGTACTTC
CDR3 protein: CASSPDEQGGLISYEQYF

V gene: TRBV6-5
D gene: TRBD1
clone size: -
J gene: TRBJ1-5
CDR3 DNA: TGTGCCAGCAGTCCGACAGGGTTCGGCGAACAGCCCCAGCATTTT
CDR3 protein: CASSPTGFGEQPQHF

V gene: TRBV9
D gene: -
clone size: -
J gene: TRBJ2-7
CDR3 DNA: TGTGCCAGCAGCGTAGCGGAGGAGGGGGCGGTAAAATACGAGCAGTACTTC
CDR3 protein: CASSVAEEGAVKYEQYF

V gene: TRBV11-3
D gene: TRBD1
clone size: -
J gene: TRBJ2-3
CDR3 DNA: TGTGCCAGCAGCTCCCTCCCTGCAGGGGGCACGTGCAAGGATACGCAGTATTTT
CDR3 protein: CASSSLPAGGTCKDTQYF

V gene: TRBV2
D gene: TRBD1
clone size: -
J gene: TRBJ2-5
CDR3 DNA: TGTGCCAGTCGGACAGGGGACCAAGAGACCCAGTACTTC
CDR3 protein: CASRTGDQETQYF

V gene: TRBV3-1/TRBV3-2
D gene: -
clone size: -
J gene: TRBJ1-3
CDR3 DNA: TGTGCCAGCAGCCAAGATCGGGGGTTCAGCTCTGGAAACACCATATATTTT
CDR3 protein: CASSQDRGFSSGNTIYF

V gene: TRBV5-5
D gene: -
clone size: -
J gene: TRBJ2-6
CDR3 DNA: TGTGCCAGCAGCCCCGCTGGACAGACAAACTCTGGGGCCAACGTCCTGACTTTC
CDR3 protein: CASSPAGQTNSGANVLTF

V gene: TRBV27
D gene: TRBD2
clone size: -
J gene: TRBJ2-5
CDR3 DNA: TGTGCCAGCAGTTTTTGGGGAGGGCAAGAGACCCAGTACTTC
CDR3 protein: CASSFWGGQETQYF

V gene: TRBV5-1
D gene: TRBD1
clone size: -
J gene: TRBJ2-7
CDR3 DNA: TGCGCCAGCAGCTTGACCCCGGGACAGTCTTACGAGCAGTACTTC
CDR3 protein: CASSLTPGQSYEQYF

V gene: TRBV6-5
D gene: -
clone size: once
J gene: TRBJ1-4
CDR3 DNA: TGTGCCAGCAGTTTGGGGCCAGGGAGGACTAATGAAAAACTGTTTTTT
CDR3 protein: CASSLGPGRTNEKLFF